This T cell receptor beta chain derives from a study of control samples from healthy donors and cancer patients. Here immunoSEQ multiplex PCR was the method, and the copy in TCRdb shows in-frame clones only, minus some. The table has over 90,000 clones, approximately 90% seen once. The clonotype was recovered from a man aged 55 to 70 with lung cancer. The specimen was PBMCs.

Written as DNA, the CDR3 is TGTGCCAGCAGCCCGCGGGGTCCGGACACTGAAGCTTTCTTT. Encoded protein: CASSPRGPDTEAFF. The chain combines TRBV7-9 with TRBJ1-1; D not resolved. In germline, CDR1 is SEHNR, CDR2 FQNEAQ (reference sequence). The CDR3 consists of 14 residues. Trimming removed 5 bases from V and 3 bases from J, with 13 bases in between.